The clone carrying this TCR beta chain was counted a few times. The target antigen is unknown. These data come from a study of blood T cells in healthy people across ages. Regarding the study as a whole: Fewer expanded clones and more diversity marked long-lived versus aged donors.

With a J-beta primer mix and a sample-barcoded 5' primer, a second PCR ran about 7 to 12 cycles. Tagging of each cDNA molecule was performed by a template-switch adaptor with 12 random nucleotides. One entry per CDR3 protein, called by TCRdb with MiXCR from the 5' RACE reads. Counted here are about 510,000 distinct CDR3 sequences, approximately 26% occurring once; the ten biggest clones make up 3% to 4%. These data also featured in a second study, about T cells of mothers and their children. This second report adds: Related pairs of mothers and children showed slightly higher, non-significant overlap versus unrelated pairs. The authors identified no persistent microchimeric T cell clones.

This TCR derives from a boy between 2 and 10 years old in good health. The sample consisted of blood.

CDR3 nucleotides: TGCGCCAGCAGCCTGGACCACGGGGCGGAGCAGTTCTTC. Translation: CASSLDHGAEQFF. The chain recombines TRBV5-1 with TRBJ2-1, with D perhaps being TRBD1 or TRBD2 (5 bases each). CDR1 is SGHRS, CDR2 YFSETQ, per germline. V was pared by 4 bases and J by 10 bases, with 15 bases between. The CDR3 runs to 13 residues.